The 9 T cell receptor beta chains presented below share a single source sample, sequenced in a study of control samples from healthy donors and cancer patients. The protocol was immunoSEQ multiplex PCR, while the TCRdb copy is restricted to in-frame clones and leaves out a portion. The data contain 120,000 or so clones, over 75% of them singletons. The sample comprised blood. Receptor source: a man in his late teens or twenties in good health.

The chain uses TRBV9 and TRBJ1-6, with D perhaps TRBD1 (6 bases). The CDR3 has 13 residues. V was shortened by 3 bases and J by 11 bases, with 12 bases between the two germline ends. Germline V lookup: CDR1 SGDLS, CDR2 YYNGEE. The CDR3 DNA reads TGTGCCAGCAGCGATCAGGGGTTGCCACCCCTCCACTTT. Translation: CASSDQGLPPLHF. Together with reference TRBV9 and TRBJ1-6, the CDR3 gives the full variable domain: DSGVTQTPKHLITATGQRVTLRCSPRSGDLSVYWYQQSLDQGLQFLIQYYNGEERAKGNILERFSAQQFPDLHSELNLSSLELGDSALYFCASSDQGLPPLHFGNGTRLTVT.

The chain employs TRBV14 and TRBJ2-3; perhaps TRBD2 as D (7 bases). Germline CDR1 reads SGHDN; CDR2 reads FVKESK. The CDR3 totals 14 residues. V was pared by 4 bases and J by 4 bases, with 12 bases between. The CDR3 spells CASSPRGGPDTQYF. CDR3 nucleotides: TGTGCCAGCAGCCCAAGGGGGGGCCCAGATACGCAGTATTTT. Filled out from reference TRBV14 and TRBJ2-3, the complete variable domain reads EAGVTQFPSHSVIEKGQTVTLRCDPISGHDNLYWYRRVMGKEIKFLLHFVKESKQDESGMPNNRFLAERTGGTYSTLKVQPAELEDSGVYFCASSPRGGPDTQYFGPGTRLTVL.

CDR3 region: CASSLNPGAGNTIYF. The CDR3, as DNA: TGTGCCAGCAGTTTAAATCCAGGGGCTGGAAACACCATATATTTT. This sequence joins TRBV28 and TRBJ1-3, with a weak D call TRBD1 (6 bases). V lost 2 bases and J 2 bases, leaving 10 bases between the germline ends. The germline gives CDR1 MDHEN, CDR2 SYDVKM. The CDR3 loop spans 15 amino acids.

The rearrangement links TRBV5-4 to TRBJ1-6; the D is unclear. The CDR3 is 14 amino acids. V was cut by 0 bases and J by 7 bases, with 8 bases left in between. Germline lookup yields CDR1 SGHNT and CDR2 YYREEE (reference sequence). The CDR3, as DNA: TGTGCCAGCAGCTTGGAGGGAAGCAATTCACCCCTCCACTTT. It codes for CASSLEGSNSPLHF.

V is TRBV30 and J is TRBJ1-1; D is unclear. The germline V gene has CDR1 GTSNPN and CDR2 SVGIG (reference sequence). V lost 2 bases to trimming and J lost 7 bases, with 17 bases between them. The CDR3 contains 14 residues. CDR3 nucleotides: TGTGCCTGGAGTAAGGAAACGACTCAAATTGAAGCTTTCTTT. Amino acids: CAWSKETTQIEAFF.

The CDR3 DNA reads as TGTGCCAGTAGGGAGACAGGGCTCGGCAATGAGCAGTTCTTC. It yields the protein CASRETGLGNEQFF. The rearrangement links TRBV19 to TRBJ2-1; 7 bases match TRBD1. Germline CDR1 and CDR2: LNHDA and SQIVND (reference sequence). The CDR3 sequence is 14 residues long. V lost 6 bases and J lost 6; bases outside the gene matches: 8.

V gene TRBV2 combines with J gene TRBJ2-1, with D unclear. Germline V CDR1 and CDR2: SNHLY, FYNNEI. The V and J ends lost 4 bases and 7 bases respectively, with 5 bases between them. CDR3 length equals 11 residues. The CDR3: CASSVLNEQFF. In DNA form, the CDR3 reads TGTGCCAGCAGTGTGTTAAATGAGCAGTTCTTC.

This chain connects TRBV28 to TRBJ1-1; no clear D gene. Trimming left V 6 bases short and J 6 bases short, with 17 bases between. The CDR3 runs to 14 residues. Germline V lookup: CDR1 MDHEN, CDR2 SYDVKM. The CDR3 sequence: CASSHLLGSAEAFF. The CDR3 DNA is TGTGCCAGCAGCCACCTGCTGGGTTCAGCTGAAGCTTTCTTT. The complete variable domain, with remaining parts taken from reference TRBV28 and TRBJ1-1, reads DVKVTQSSRYLVKRTGEKVFLECVQDMDHENMFWYRQDPGLGLRLIYFSYDVKMKEKGDIPEGYSVSREKKERFSLILESASTNQTSMYLCASSHLLGSAEAFFGQGTRLTVV.

The chain carries TRBV9 and TRBJ1-5, with D hard to call. CDR1 is SGDLS, CDR2 YYNGEE, per germline. The CDR3 consists of 14 residues. The V end lost 0 bases, the J end lost 4 bases, and 8 bases lay between the germline ends. The CDR3 loop is CASSVGVTNQPQHF. The CDR3 DNA follows: TGTGCCAGCAGCGTAGGTGTGACGAATCAGCCCCAGCATTTT.